This passage covers 3 T cell receptor beta chains from one sample sequenced in a study of cytomegalovirus exposure and HLA in healthy donors. The PCR ran on 60 Vbeta and 13 Jbeta primers. The protocol was immunoSEQ multiplex PCR, while the TCRdb copy is restricted to in-frame clones and leaves out a portion. Of more than 95,000 clones detected, approximately 11% appear once; the ten largest clones hold more than 15%. The sequenced sample consisted of PBMCs. The origin of the receptors is a man aged 35 to 55 in good health and CMV-seropositive.

This rearrangement joins TRBV10-2 to TRBJ1-5; no clear D gene. V lost 0 bases to trimming and J lost 6 bases, with 9 bases between them. Germline CDR1 WSHSY, CDR2 SAAADI. The CDR3 runs 14 residues. The CDR3 bases are TGCGCCAGCAGTGAGTCGGTAGCTTCTCAGCCCCAGCATTTT. Protein sequence: CASSESVASQPQHF.

CDR3 sequence reads: CASSARDRGSYEQYF. CDR3 sequence (DNA): TGCGCCAGCAGCGCCCGGGACAGGGGATCCTACGAGCAGTACTTC. The rearrangement joins TRBV5-1 to TRBJ2-7; 10 nucleotides match TRBD1. With 4 bases clipped from V and 1 base from J, the junction kept 5 bases outside the gene matches. The CDR3 has 15 amino acids. Germline loops: CDR1 SGHRS, CDR2 YFSETQ.

This clone was found a few times. With a far larger clone one base away, a read error is the likely cause. The chain recombines TRBV6-1 with TRBJ1-1; D ambiguous. V dropped 8 bases and J dropped 6 bases, with 16 bases sitting between them. This CDR3 contains 13 residues. Germline-derived CDR1 and CDR2 are MNHNS and SASEGT. The CDR3 bases are TGTGCCAGCTTACACCAGTCGCTAGCTGAAGCTTTCTTT. Translation: CASLHQSLAEAFF.